The clone carrying this TCR beta chain was seen only a few times. Its antigen remains unidentified. This sample also contains other DNA sequences that code for the same CDR3. The sample comes from a study of shared clonotypes between healthy human individuals. Splitting of each subset's genomic DNA was done evenly across several immunoSEQ plates. Original analysis: Filtering differed, since immunoSEQ gave only junction sequences and no quality scores. Repertoires were generated with immunoSEQ multiplex PCR, while TCRdb's copy carries only in-frame clones and drops some. That table supplies the V and J calls and clone size; D and trimming were determined from the DNA. The repertoire consists of roughly 2.4 million clones, with 90% to 96% occurring once and the leading ten covering about 0.13%. This CDR3 is built from 13 residues. Looked up from germline, CDR1 is LGHNA and CDR2 is YSLEER. Trimming removed 0 bases from V and 5 bases from J, with 5 bases in between.

The study, taken as a whole, reports: Blood was the sole source, and tissue repertoires probably differ. The study generally estimated greater richness for naive than memory subsets.

The material sequenced was naive CD4+ T cells sorted from blood. Noted subset: CD45RA+ positively selected. The sequence was collected from a man between 18 and 35 years old in good health. This sequence joins TRBV4-3 and TRBJ1-5; D remains ambiguous. CDR3 residues: CASSQDRDQPQHF. CDR3 in DNA: TGCGCCAGCAGCCAAGATAGGGATCAGCCCCAGCATTTT.